A selection of T cell receptor beta chains follows, all from one sample in a study of cytomegalovirus exposure and HLA in healthy donors. Clones were read by immunoSEQ multiplex PCR, and TCRdb kept only the in-frame ones, dropping some. The table shows 95,000 to 100,000 clones, with roughly 80% occurring only once. Sequenced input: PBMCs. These receptors were obtained from a man aged 35-49 years in good health and CMV-seronegative. Each CDR3 is given with its conserved first and last residue. The D gene is left open where the match is weak. A row's size may be missing; if present it is once, few, many or a size class.

>TRBJ1-1|TRBD1|TRBV6-1|14|.
CASLQGQHFTEAFF
TGTGCCAGCCTTCAGGGACAGCACTTTACTGAAGCTTTCTTT
>TRBJ2-3|.|TRBV10-3|15|few
CAISEMRSDTDTQYF
TGTGCCATCAGTGAGATGCGATCCGACACAGATACGCAGTATTTT
>TRBJ2-3|.|TRBV7-3|12|.
CASSLDWDTQYF
TGTGCCAGCAGCCTTGACTGGGATACGCAGTATTTT
>TRBJ2-6|TRBD1|TRBV18|17|few
CASTRDRGGVGANVLTF
TGTGCCAGCACCCGGGACAGAGGAGGCGTTGGGGCCAACGTCCTGACTTTC
>TRBJ2-7|TRBD2|TRBV10-2|12|.
CASNRGEGEQYF
TGCGCCAGCAATCGGGGGGAGGGCGAGCAGTACTTC
>TRBJ2-5|.|TRBV11-2|13|.
CASSLEASGRQYF
TGTGCCAGCAGCTTAGAGGCCAGCGGCAGGCAGTACTTC
>TRBJ2-2|.|TRBV12-5|17|few
CASGLSQGMDITGELFF
TGTGCTAGTGGTTTATCACAGGGAATGGATATCACCGGGGAGCTGTTTTTT
>TRBJ2-1|.|TRBV28|16|.
CASSVEIGGGYNEQFF
TGTGCCAGCAGTGTAGAGATAGGGGGGGGGTACAATGAGCAGTTCTTC
>TRBJ2-7|.|TRBV5-1|14|once
CASSLALDHYEQYF
TGCGCCAGCAGCTTGGCTCTAGACCACTACGAGCAGTACTTC
>TRBJ1-6|.|TRBV4-3|16|.
CASSQDMQAYNSPLHF
TGCGCCAGCAGCCAAGATATGCAGGCCTATAATTCACCCCTCCACTTT
>TRBJ2-4|TRBD1|TRBV5-1|15|.
CASSYRGVDKNIQYF
TGCGCCAGCAGCTACAGGGGAGTGGACAAAAACATTCAGTACTTC
>TRBJ1-2|.|TRBV25-1|17|.
CASTKHSSGVYDYGYTF
TGTGCCAGCACCAAACACTCTTCAGGGGTATACGACTATGGCTACACCTTC
>TRBJ2-5|.|TRBV28|14|.
CASSLVSRGETQYF
TGTGCCAGCAGTTTAGTTTCCCGGGGTGAGACCCAGTACTTC
>TRBJ1-2|.|TRBV7-8|15|once
CASSLVGRGFYGYTF
TGTGCCAGCAGCTTAGTGGGGCGGGGGTTCTATGGCTACACCTTC
>TRBJ2-5|TRBD2|TRBV7-9|16|once
CSSSLVGSGYQETQYF
TGTTCCAGCAGCTTAGTGGGTAGCGGGTACCAAGAGACCCAGTACTTC
>TRBJ2-1|.|TRBV7-6|13|.
CASGGWRGNEQFF
TGTGCCAGCGGCGGGTGGAGGGGCAATGAGCAGTTCTTC
>TRBJ1-1|.|TRBV4-2|17|few
CASSQDLGGARGTEAFF
TGTGCCAGCAGCCAAGATCTGGGAGGGGCCCGGGGCACTGAAGCTTTCTTT
>TRBJ2-3|TRBD1|TRBV9|16|.
CASSRFDGTGADTQYF
TGTGCCAGCAGCAGATTCGACGGGACAGGGGCAGATACGCAGTATTTT
>TRBJ2-5|.|TRBV27|16|.
CASSPRLVMYQETQYF
TGTGCCAGCAGTCCCCGGTTAGTCATGTACCAAGAGACCCAGTACTTC
>TRBJ1-2|TRBD1|TRBV10-2|14|.
CASRKPGQGEDYTF
TGCGCCAGCAGGAAACCGGGACAGGGAGAGGATTACACCTTC
>TRBJ2-1|.|TRBV7-6|20|.
CASSFLGSRPGLNSYNEQFF
TGTGCCAGCAGCTTTCTGGGATCTCGCCCGGGACTCAACTCCTACAATGAGCAGTTCTTC
>TRBJ2-7|TRBD1|TRBV30|15|.
CAWRQSGTGNYEQYF
TGTGCCTGGAGGCAGTCCGGGACAGGTAACTACGAGCAGTACTTC
>TRBJ1-4|.|TRBV5-1|15|.
CASSSGPSRGEKLFF
TGCGCCAGCAGCTCCGGGCCGTCCCGGGGTGAAAAACTGTTTTTT
>TRBJ1-5|.|TRBV6-1|13|.
CASRTDSYQPQHF
TGTGCCAGCAGAACGGACAGCTATCAGCCCCAGCATTTT
>TRBJ1-1|.|TRBV5-1|15|few
CASSSLSTGNTEAFF
TGCGCCAGCAGCTCATTAAGTACAGGGAACACTGAAGCTTTCTTT
>TRBJ2-2|TRBD1|TRBV7-9|17|.
CASSLVTQGGSPGELFF
TGTGCCAGCAGCTTAGTGACACAGGGGGGATCTCCCGGGGAGCTGTTTTTT
>TRBJ2-3|TRBD1|TRBV5-4|15|once
CASSQRQGGTDTQYF
TGTGCCAGCAGCCAACGACAGGGTGGGACAGATACGCAGTATTTT
>TRBJ2-6|.|TRBV5-1|16|.
CASSLGAASGANVLTF
TGCGCCAGCAGCTTGGGGGCCGCATCTGGGGCCAACGTCCTGACTTTC
>TRBJ2-3|TRBD1|TRBV28|14|.
CASSFRQGRDTQYF
TGTGCCAGCAGTTTCCGACAGGGTCGGGATACGCAGTATTTT
>TRBJ1-1|.|TRBV19|13|.
CASRQTGNTEAFF
TGTGCCAGTCGTCAAACGGGGAACACTGAAGCTTTCTTT
>TRBJ2-5|.|TRBV7-8|11|.
CASSFIETQYF
TGTGCCAGCAGCTTTATAGAGACCCAGTACTTC
>TRBJ2-7|.|TRBV28|14|.
CASSFKGGVYEQYF
TGTGCCAGCAGTTTCAAGGGGGGGGTCTACGAGCAGTACTTC
>TRBJ2-1|TRBD2|TRBV6-1|16|.
CASSENPSGGTNEQFF
TGTGCCAGCAGTGAAAACCCTAGCGGGGGGACCAATGAGCAGTTCTTC
>TRBJ2-1|.|TRBV7-9|14|few
CASSPTPINNEQFF
TGTGCCAGCAGCCCCACTCCCATCAACAATGAGCAGTTCTTC
>TRBJ2-2|.|TRBV2|16|few
CASSVPRAKNTGELFF
TGTGCCAGCAGTGTTCCCCGAGCAAAGAACACCGGGGAGCTGTTTTTT
>TRBJ1-6|.|TRBV4-1|17|.
CASSQGPRGSYNSPLHF
TGCGCCAGCAGCCAAGGCCCTAGGGGCTCCTATAATTCACCCCTCCACTTT
>TRBJ2-1|TRBD2|TRBV28|14|.
CASSLVAGAHEQFF
TGTGCCAGCAGTTTGGTAGCGGGAGCTCATGAGCAGTTCTTC